Here is one TCR beta chain with its context. The record originates from a study of CD8 T cells in Susac syndrome. Roughly 0.5 to 1 ug RNA was reverse transcribed with random hexamers. Multiplex immunoSEQ PCR targeted 54 Vbeta and 13 Jbeta TCR beta segments. One entry per CDR3 protein, called by TCRdb with MiXCR from the immunoSEQ multiplex PCR reads. The sample holds 200,000 to 250,000 distinct CDR3 sequences, 95% seen once. From blood CD8+ and CD4+ T cells, the TCR beta chain was sequenced. In contrast to the negatively isolated CD8+ and CD4+ T cells, TEMRA cells were FACS-enriched. The sequenced material came from CD4+ T cells from PBMCs. This clonotype originated in a human donor with multiple sclerosis.

The CDR3 here is CASSFGRSRYYDEQYF. In DNA form, the CDR3 reads TGCGCCAGCAGCTTCGGACGGTCAAGATATTATGACGAGCAGTACTTC. The V call is TRBV5-1, the J call TRBJ2-7; D remains ambiguous. Between the trimmed V and J ends, which lost 2 bases and 5 bases, there was a span of 20 bases. Germline assignment: CDR1 SGHRS and CDR2 YFSETQ. CDR3 size: 16 residues. The entire variable domain, with the rest obtained from reference TRBV5-1 and TRBJ2-7, is as follows: KAGVTQTPRYLIKTRGQQVTLSCSPISGHRSVSWYQQTPGQGLQFLFEYFSETQRNKGNFPGRFSGRQFSNSRSEMNVSTLELGDSALYLCASSFGRSRYYDEQYFGPGTRLTVT.